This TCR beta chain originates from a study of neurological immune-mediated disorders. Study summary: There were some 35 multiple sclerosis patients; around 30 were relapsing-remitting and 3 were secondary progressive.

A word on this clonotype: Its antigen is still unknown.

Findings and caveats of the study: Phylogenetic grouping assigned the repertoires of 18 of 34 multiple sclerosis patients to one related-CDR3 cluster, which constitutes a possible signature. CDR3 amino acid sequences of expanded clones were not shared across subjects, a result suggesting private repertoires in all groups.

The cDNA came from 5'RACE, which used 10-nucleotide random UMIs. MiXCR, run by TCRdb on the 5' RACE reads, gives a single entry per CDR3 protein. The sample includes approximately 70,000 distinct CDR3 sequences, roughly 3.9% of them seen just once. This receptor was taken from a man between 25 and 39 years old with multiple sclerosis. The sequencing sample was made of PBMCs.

The CDR3 sequence is CASSPGTARSSYEQYF. In DNA, the CDR3 is TGTGCCAGTAGCCCCGGGACTGCCAGGAGCTCCTACGAGCAGTACTTC. J is TRBJ2-7 and V is TRBV19; perhaps TRBD2 as D (6 bases). Trimming left V 6 bases short and J 0 bases short, with 18 bases between. The CDR3 is 16 amino acids. Germline-derived CDR1 and CDR2 are LNHDA and SQIVND (reference sequence).